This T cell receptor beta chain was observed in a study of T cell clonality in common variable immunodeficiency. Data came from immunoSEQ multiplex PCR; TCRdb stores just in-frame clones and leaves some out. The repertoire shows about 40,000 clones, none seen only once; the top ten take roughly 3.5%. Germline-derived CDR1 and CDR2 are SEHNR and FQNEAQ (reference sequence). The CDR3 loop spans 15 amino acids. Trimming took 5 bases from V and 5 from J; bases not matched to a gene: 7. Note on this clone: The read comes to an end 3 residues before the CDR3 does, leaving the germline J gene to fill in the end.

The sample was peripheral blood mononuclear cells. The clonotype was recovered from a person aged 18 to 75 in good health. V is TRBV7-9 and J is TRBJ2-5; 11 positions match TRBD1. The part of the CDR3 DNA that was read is TGTGCCAGCAGCCCGAGGACAGGGGGCGTCGAGACC. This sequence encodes CASSPRTGGVET. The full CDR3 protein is CASSPRTGGVETQYF.